This is a list of T cell receptor beta chains from one sample in a study of T cell responses to AZD1222 COVID-19 vaccine. The repertoire was sequenced with immunoSEQ multiplex PCR; TCRdb's copy has only in-frame clones and lacks some. The sample includes 100,000 to 150,000 clones, 94% of them seen just once. The sample here was peripheral blood, taken on day 0 of AZD1222 vaccination. These receptor sequences come from an adult in good health. CDR3s include the opening cysteine and the closing phenylalanine or tryptophan. A D gene is named only where the DNA matches it firmly. Size values are once, few and many counts, or a class for expanded clones, and some rows have none.

TRBJ1-1 TRBV30 . TRBD1 CAWGKGARTEAFF TGTGCCTGGGGAAAGGGGGCGCGCACTGAAGCTTTCTTT
TRBJ1-4 TRBV2 . . CASSSIGEKLFF TGTGCCAGCAGCTCGATTGGGGAAAAACTGTTTTTT
TRBJ1-2 TRBV11-2 . . CASSVDPLTNYGYTF TGTGCCAGCAGCGTTGACCCGCTTACAAACTATGGCTACACCTTC
TRBJ2-5 TRBV10-3 . TRBD1 CAISDPGSGGRETQYF TGTGCCATCAGTGATCCGGGTTCAGGGGGACGGGAGACCCAGTACTTC
TRBJ1-5 TRBV30 . . CAWRQGPGQPQHF TGTGCCTGGCGCCAGGGGCCAGGTCAGCCCCAGCATTTT
TRBJ1-2 TRBV6-2/TRBV6-3 . . CASSYSMAGAALGYTF TGTGCCAGCAGTTACTCGATGGCAGGGGCCGCACTTGGCTACACCTTC
TRBJ1-1 TRBV28 . . CASQGANPKAFF TGTGCCAGCCAAGGGGCCAATCCTAAAGCTTTCTTT
TRBJ1-5 TRBV4-1 . . CASSHLGLSNQPQHF TGCGCCAGCAGCCACTTGGGCCTCAGCAATCAGCCCCAGCATTTT
TRBJ2-1 TRBV7-9 . . CASIREGEQFF TGTGCCAGCATCCGAGAGGGGGAGCAGTTCTTC
TRBJ2-7 TRBV28 . TRBD2 CASSFGTSGIVYEQYF TGTGCCAGCAGTTTCGGCACTAGCGGGATCGTCTACGAGCAGTACTTC
TRBJ1-1 TRBV29-1 . . CSVESGTEAFF TGCAGCGTTGAAAGTGGGACTGAAGCTTTCTTT
TRBJ2-5 TRBV7-9 . . CASRIGTGKTQYF TGTGCCAGCAGAATCGGCACGGGCAAGACCCAGTACTTC
TRBJ1-1 TRBV18 . . CASSRSRGENTEAFF TGTGCCAGCTCTCGCAGCCGGGGAGAGAACACTGAAGCTTTCTTT
TRBJ2-1 TRBV29-1 . . CSVEDFQGEDNEQFF TGCAGCGTTGAAGATTTCCAGGGAGAGGACAATGAGCAGTTCTTC
TRBJ1-5 TRBV10-2 few . CASSVGHGKDQPQHF TGCGCCAGCAGTGTCGGACATGGTAAGGATCAGCCCCAGCATTTT
TRBJ2-7 TRBV2 . TRBD1 CASIIEQGSYEQYF TGTGCCAGCATTATTGAACAGGGGTCCTACGAGCAGTACTTC
TRBJ2-1 TRBV7-8 . TRBD2 CASSSSGSRNEQFF TGTGCCAGCAGCTCAAGCGGGAGCCGGAATGAGCAGTTCTTC
TRBJ2-7 TRBV6-5 . . CASSYPPNEQYF TGTGCCAGCAGCTACCCCCCCAACGAGCAGTACTTC
TRBJ2-1 TRBV5-6 . TRBD1 CASNPNPGQGVDEQFF TGTGCCAGCAACCCCAACCCGGGACAGGGGGTTGATGAGCAGTTCTTC
TRBJ2-5 TRBV18 . TRBD2 CASSPLLAEQETQYF TGTGCCAGCTCACCCCTACTAGCGGAGCAAGAGACCCAGTACTTC
TRBJ2-7 TRBV24-1 . TRBD1 CATSDTGTGALYEQYF TGTGCCACCAGTGATACCGGGACAGGCGCGCTCTACGAGCAGTACTTC
TRBJ2-1 TRBV19 once TRBD2 CASSITLAGDNEQFF TGTGCCAGTAGTATCACTCTAGCGGGGGACAATGAGCAGTTCTTC
TRBJ2-5 TRBV18 . . CASSQGFGGEETQYF TGTGCCAGCTCACAGGGGTTTGGCGGGGAAGAGACCCAGTACTTC
TRBJ2-1 TRBV20-1 . . CSARTLNEQFF TGCAGTGCTAGAACACTCAATGAGCAGTTCTTC
TRBJ1-5 TRBV6-4 . TRBD1 CASIQPDRLHNQPQHF TGTGCCAGCATCCAGCCGGACAGGCTACACAATCAGCCCCAGCATTTT
TRBJ1-6 TRBV6-5 . . CASSYLEAASSPLHF TGTGCCAGCAGTTACCTGGAGGCTGCCTCTTCACCCCTCCACTTT
TRBJ1-2 TRBV7-2 . . CASSLAGIGGYTF TGTGCCAGCAGCTTAGCAGGTATCGGTGGCTACACCTTC
TRBJ1-1 TRBV11-2 . . CASSSYLYGAFF TGTGCCAGCAGCTCCTATTTGTACGGAGCTTTCTTT
TRBJ1-5 TRBV6-1 . TRBD1 CASSEVWDSNQPQHF TGTGCCAGCAGTGAGGTCTGGGACAGTAATCAGCCCCAGCATTTT
TRBJ1-1 TRBV18 once . CASSPPSLTEAFF TGTGCCAGCTCACCGCCGTCCCTCACTGAAGCTTTCTTT
TRBJ2-7 TRBV28 . . CASSPSDSLSYEQYF TGTGCCAGCAGTCCGTCCGACAGCCTTTCCTACGAGCAGTACTTC
TRBJ2-7 TRBV2 . . CASLGTVFYEQYF TGTGCCAGCCTAGGGACTGTCTTCTACGAGCAGTACTTC
TRBJ2-5 TRBV5-1 . . CASSLGGYETQYF TGCGCCAGCAGCTTGGGTGGTTACGAGACCCAGTACTTC
TRBJ1-5 TRBV27 . . CASSLRPNQPQHF TGTGCCAGCAGTTTAAGACCAAATCAGCCCCAGCATTTT
TRBJ1-3 TRBV27 once . CASSLYPIGNTIYF TGTGCCAGCAGTTTATACCCCATTGGCAACACCATATATTTT
TRBJ2-2 TRBV7-9 . . CASSPLTGAENTGELFF TGTGCCAGCAGCCCCCTGACTGGAGCGGAGAACACCGGGGAGCTGTTTTTT
TRBJ1-4 TRBV2 . TRBD1 CASRPGQGGYVNEKLFF TGTGCCAGCAGGCCTGGACAGGGGGGCTATGTTAATGAAAAACTGTTTTTT
TRBJ1-5 TRBV28 . . CASSYRALSNQPQHF TGTGCCAGCAGTTATAGGGCCCTTAGCAATCAGCCCCAGCATTTT
TRBJ1-5 TRBV27 few . CASSPWGDSNQPQHF TGTGCCAGCAGCCCTTGGGGCGATAGCAATCAGCCCCAGCATTTT
TRBJ1-6 TRBV12-2 . . CASRLGRQGGNSPLHF TGTGCAAGTCGCTTAGGGAGACAGGGAGGTAATTCACCCCTCCACTTT
TRBJ2-5 TRBV4-3 . TRBD1 CASSQVLTGGLETQYF TGCGCCAGCAGCCAAGTCCTAACAGGGGGCTTAGAGACCCAGTACTTC
TRBJ2-3 TRBV6-6 once TRBD2 CASRGTSGYTADTQYF TGTGCCAGCCGAGGGACTAGCGGATACACCGCAGATACGCAGTATTTT
TRBJ1-1 TRBV3-1/TRBV3-2 once . CASSPHDGRNTEAFF TGTGCCAGCAGCCCCCACGATGGACGGAACACTGAAGCTTTCTTT
TRBJ2-7 TRBV28 . . CASSLGGAPYEQYF TGTGCCAGCAGTTTGGGGGGGGCACCCTACGAGCAGTACTTC
TRBJ1-3 TRBV5-4 . . CASSLGQPGNTIYF TGTGCCAGCAGCTTGGGACAGCCCGGAAACACCATATATTTT
TRBJ2-1 TRBV11-1 . TRBD2 CASTLPGLAPRFF TGTGCCAGCACCCTTCCGGGACTAGCGCCCAGGTTCTTC
TRBJ2-3 TRBV6-6 . TRBD2 CASRTSGASTDTQYF TGTGCCAGCAGGACTAGCGGGGCAAGCACAGATACGCAGTATTTT
TRBJ1-6 TRBV4-1 . . CASSQDRDGTDAYNSPLHF TGCGCCAGCAGCCAAGATAGAGACGGAACGGACGCCTATAATTCACCCCTCCACTTT
TRBJ2-1 TRBV7-8 . . CASSLAIWGDPFF TGTGCCAGCAGCTTAGCGATTTGGGGGGATCCGTTCTTC
TRBJ2-7 TRBV27 . TRBD2 CASSRRPSGTPSSYEQYF TGTGCCAGCAGTCGTCGTCCCAGCGGGACCCCCAGCTCCTACGAGCAGTACTTC
TRBJ1-5 TRBV6-5 . TRBD1 CASSRTGGSNQPQHF TGTGCCAGCAGCCGGACAGGGGGGAGCAATCAGCCCCAGCATTTT
TRBJ1-2 TRBV28 once . CASSLWGNYGYTF TGTGCCAGCAGTTTATGGGGTAACTATGGCTACACCTTC
TRBJ2-1 TRBV4-3 . . CASSQGAASYNEQFF TGCGCCAGCAGCCAAGGTGCGGCCTCCTACAATGAGCAGTTCTTC
TRBJ1-6 TRBV5-1 . . CASSFQGAYNSPLHF TGCGCCAGCAGCTTCCAGGGCGCCTATAATTCACCCCTCCACTTT